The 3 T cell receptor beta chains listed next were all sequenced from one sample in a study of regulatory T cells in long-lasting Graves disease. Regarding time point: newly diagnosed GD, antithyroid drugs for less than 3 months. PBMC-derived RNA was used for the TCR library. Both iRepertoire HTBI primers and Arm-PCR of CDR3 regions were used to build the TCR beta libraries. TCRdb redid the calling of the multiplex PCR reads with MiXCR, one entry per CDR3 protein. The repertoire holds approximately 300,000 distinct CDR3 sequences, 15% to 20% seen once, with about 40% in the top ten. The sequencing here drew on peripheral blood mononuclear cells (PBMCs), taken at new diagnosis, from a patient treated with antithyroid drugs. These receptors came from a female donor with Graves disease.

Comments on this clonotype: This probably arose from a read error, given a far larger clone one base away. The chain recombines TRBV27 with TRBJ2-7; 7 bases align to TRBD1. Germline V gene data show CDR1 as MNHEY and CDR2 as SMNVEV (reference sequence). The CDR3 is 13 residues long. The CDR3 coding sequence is TGTGTCAGCAGTGACAGGGACACCTACGAGCAGTACTTC. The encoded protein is CVSSDRDTYEQYF.

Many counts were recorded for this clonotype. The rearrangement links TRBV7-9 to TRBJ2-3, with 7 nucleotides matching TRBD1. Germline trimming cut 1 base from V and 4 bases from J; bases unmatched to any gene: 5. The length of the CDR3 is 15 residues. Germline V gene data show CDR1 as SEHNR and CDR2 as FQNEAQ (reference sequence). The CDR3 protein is CASSLGDREADTQYF. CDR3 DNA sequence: TGTGCCAGCAGCTTAGGCGACAGGGAAGCAGATACGCAGTATTTT.

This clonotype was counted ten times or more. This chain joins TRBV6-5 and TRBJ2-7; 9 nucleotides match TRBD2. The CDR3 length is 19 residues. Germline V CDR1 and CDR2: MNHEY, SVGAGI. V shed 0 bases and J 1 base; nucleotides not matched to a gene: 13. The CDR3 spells CASSYSGSLSGGISYEQYF. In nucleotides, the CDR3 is TGTGCCAGCAGTTACTCGGGATCCTTGAGCGGGGGGATATCCTACGAGCAGTACTTC.